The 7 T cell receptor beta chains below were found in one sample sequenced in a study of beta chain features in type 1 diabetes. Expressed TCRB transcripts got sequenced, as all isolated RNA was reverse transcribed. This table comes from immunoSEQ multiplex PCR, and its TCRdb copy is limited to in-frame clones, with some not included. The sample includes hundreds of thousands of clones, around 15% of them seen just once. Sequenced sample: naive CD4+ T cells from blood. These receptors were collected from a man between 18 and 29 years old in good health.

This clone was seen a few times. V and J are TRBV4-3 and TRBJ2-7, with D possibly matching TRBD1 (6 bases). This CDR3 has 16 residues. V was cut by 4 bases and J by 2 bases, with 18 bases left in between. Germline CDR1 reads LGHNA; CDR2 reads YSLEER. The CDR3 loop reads CASSPGRGQFTYEQYF. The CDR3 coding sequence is TGCGCCAGCAGCCCCGGACGTGGACAGTTTACCTACGAGCAGTACTTC.

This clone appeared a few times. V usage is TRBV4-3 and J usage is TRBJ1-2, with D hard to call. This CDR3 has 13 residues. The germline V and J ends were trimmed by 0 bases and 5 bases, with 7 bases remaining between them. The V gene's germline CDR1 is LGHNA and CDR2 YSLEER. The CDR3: CASSQDRTYGYTF. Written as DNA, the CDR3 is TGCGCCAGCAGCCAAGACAGAACATATGGCTACACCTTC.

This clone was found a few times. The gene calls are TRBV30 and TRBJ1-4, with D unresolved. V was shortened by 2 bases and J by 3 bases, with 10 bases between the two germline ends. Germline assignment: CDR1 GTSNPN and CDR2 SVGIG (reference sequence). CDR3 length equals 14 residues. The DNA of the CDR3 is TGTGCCTGGAGTATGCTGATTGCTAATGAAAAACTGTTTTTT. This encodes CAWSMLIANEKLFF.

The CDR3: CATSRALGTGGLEQYF. In DNA form, the CDR3 reads TGTGCCACCAGCAGAGCCTTGGGGACAGGGGGACTCGAGCAGTACTTC. V usage is TRBV15 and J usage is TRBJ2-7, with TRBD1 matching 11 bases. The germline gives CDR1 LNHNV, CDR2 YYDKDF (reference sequence). The length of the CDR3 is 16 residues. V gave up 1 base and J gave up 6 bases; unmatched junction bases: 8.

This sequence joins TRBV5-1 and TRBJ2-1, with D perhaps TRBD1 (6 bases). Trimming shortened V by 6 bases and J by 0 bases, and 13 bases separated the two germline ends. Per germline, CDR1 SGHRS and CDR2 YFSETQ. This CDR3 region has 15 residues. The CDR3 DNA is TGCGCCAGCATAGACAGGACCCGCTCCTACAATGAGCAGTTCTTC. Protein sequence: CASIDRTRSYNEQFF.

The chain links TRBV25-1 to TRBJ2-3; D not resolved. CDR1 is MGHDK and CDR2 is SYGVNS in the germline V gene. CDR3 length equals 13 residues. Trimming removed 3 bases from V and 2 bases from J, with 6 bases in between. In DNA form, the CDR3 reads TGTGCCAGCAGTGACCCTATCACAGATACGCAGTATTTT. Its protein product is CASSDPITDTQYF.

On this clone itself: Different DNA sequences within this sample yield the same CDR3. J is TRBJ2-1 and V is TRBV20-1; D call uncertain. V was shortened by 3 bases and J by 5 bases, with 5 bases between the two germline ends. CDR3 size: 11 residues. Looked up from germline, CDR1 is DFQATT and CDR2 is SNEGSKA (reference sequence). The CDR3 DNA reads TGCAGTGCTAGGGGGAACAATGAGCAGTTCTTC. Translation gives CSARGNNEQFF.